The subject of this entry is one TCR beta chain. Its antigen remains unidentified. This sample is part of a study of a mutant IDH1 vaccine in newly diagnosed glioma. As for the study in general: Treated patients were approximately 62% male, approximately 40% female, mean age around 40 years. Prior therapy was radiotherapy, temozolomide, or both; most received both. General study findings and limits: Pseudoprogression looked unconnected to shifts in top peripheral T cell clonotypes.

Clones were sequenced by immunoSEQ multiplex PCR, and TCRdb holds only the in-frame ones, with some missing. The table records 95,000 to 100,000 clones, around nine tenths of them present only once. Germline V CDR1 and CDR2: SGDLS, YYNGEE. This CDR3 region has 17 residues. The V gene end was trimmed by 4 bases and the J gene end by 7 bases; junction bases not matched to a gene: 14. The time point was: baseline, week 1 (first vaccination visit). This sample's treatment: pre-vaccination baseline after standard-of-care therapy. There were new WHO grade 3 or 4 astrocytomas in the donors, and these were IDH1-mutant and ATRX-lost.

This sequence was found in a woman between 50 and 59 years old with glioma. Sample: PBMCs, taken from a glioma patient treated with radiotherapy, temozolomide or both. The chain uses TRBV9 and TRBJ1-2; 12 nucleotides align to TRBD1. CDR3: CASSPRGTGGDYSGYTF. The CDR3 DNA is TGTGCCAGCAGCCCCCGCGGGACAGGGGGCGACTATAGTGGCTACACCTTC. Full variable domain (missing parts from reference TRBV9 and TRBJ1-2): DSGVTQTPKHLITATGQRVTLRCSPRSGDLSVYWYQQSLDQGLQFLIQYYNGEERAKGNILERFSAQQFPDLHSELNLSSLELGDSALYFCASSPRGTGGDYSGYTFGSGTRLTVV.